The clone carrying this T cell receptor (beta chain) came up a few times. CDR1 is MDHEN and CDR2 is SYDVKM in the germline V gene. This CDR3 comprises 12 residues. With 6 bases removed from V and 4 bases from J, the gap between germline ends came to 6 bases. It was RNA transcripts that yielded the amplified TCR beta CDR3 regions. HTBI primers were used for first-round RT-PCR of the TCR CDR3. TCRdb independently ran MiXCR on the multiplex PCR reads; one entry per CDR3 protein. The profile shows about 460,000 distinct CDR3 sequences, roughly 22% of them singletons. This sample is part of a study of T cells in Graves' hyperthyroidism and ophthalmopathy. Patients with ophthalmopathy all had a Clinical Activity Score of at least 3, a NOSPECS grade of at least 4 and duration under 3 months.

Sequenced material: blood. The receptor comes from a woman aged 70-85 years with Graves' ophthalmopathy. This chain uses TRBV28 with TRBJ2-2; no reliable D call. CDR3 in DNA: TGTGCCAGCAGCCGGCCCACCGGGGAGCTGTTTTTT. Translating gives CASSRPTGELFF. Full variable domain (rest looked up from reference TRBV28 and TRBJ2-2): DVKVTQSSRYLVKRTGEKVFLECVQDMDHENMFWYRQDPGLGLRLIYFSYDVKMKEKGDIPEGYSVSREKKERFSLILESASTNQTSMYLCASSRPTGELFFGEGSRLTVL.